The clone carrying this T cell receptor beta chain has a handful of counts. Its specificity is unknown. This sample was included in a study of beta chain features in type 1 diabetes. Study-wide findings and caveats: Across all four CD4+ subsets, people with type 1 diabetes showed modestly shorter TCRB CDR3s. Insertions at VDJ junctions were less frequent in type 1 diabetes patients. These patients also deleted more nucleotides at the same junctions.

Sequenced material consisted of expressed TCRB transcripts (all of the isolated RNA was reverse transcribed). The table came from immunoSEQ multiplex PCR; TCRdb's copy has only in-frame clones and leaves some out. This table has about 700,000 clones, about an eighth appearing once. There was one heparinised blood draw per donor, averaging roughly 110 mL. Sorted populations all exceeded 98% purity. The germline V gene has CDR1 MNHNS and CDR2 SASEGT. V lost 3 bases, J lost 0 bases, and 8 bases lay in between. This CDR3 is built from 14 residues. The chain combines TRBV6-1 with TRBJ1-2, with D possibly TRBD1 on 5 matching bases. Sample: naive CD4+ T cells from blood. The TCR originated in a man younger than 35 with type 1 diabetes. DNA of the CDR3: TGTGCCAGCAGTGAGCGGGGGGCTAACTATGGCTACACCTTC. This gives the protein CASSERGANYGYTF.